A selection of T cell receptor beta chains follows, all from one sample in a study of T cells in Graves' hyperthyroidism and ophthalmopathy. TCRdb fed the multiplex PCR reads into MiXCR, producing one record per CDR3 protein. The profile shows over 450,000 distinct CDR3 sequences, approximately 17% of them singletons. Specimen: blood. The receptors come from a woman aged 18-29 years with Graves' ophthalmopathy. The CDR3 runs from the conserved cysteine through the conserved F or W. Fields, in order: CDR3 DNA, CDR3 protein, V gene, J gene, clone size, D gene. A D gene is named only where the DNA matches it firmly. Clone size is shown for a subset of rows, as once, few, many or a class of expanded clone.

TGCAGTGCCACGGATGGACACTATGGCTACACCTTC	CSATDGHYGYTF	TRBV20-1	TRBJ1-2	many	.
TGTGCCAGCAGTTTATTAGGGGGTAACAATCAGCCCCAGCATTTT	CASSLLGGNNQPQHF	TRBV27	TRBJ1-5	many	.
TGTGCCAGCAGCTTAGGAGGTCGGGGATTTGGAGAGACCCAGTACTTC	CASSLGGRGFGETQYF	TRBV7-2	TRBJ2-5	many	.
TGTGCCAGCAGCCATGATCCGGGACAGGGTCCTAGCGAGCAGTACTTC	CASSHDPGQGPSEQYF	TRBV3-1	TRBJ2-7	.	TRBD1
TGTGCCACCGGCAACAGCATCTCTGTGGCCAACGTCCTGACCTTC	CATGNSISVANVLTF	TRBV19	TRBJ2-6	.	.
TGTGCCAGCAGTTACTCGACAGGACGCATGAACACTGAAGCTTTCTTT	CASSYSTGRMNTEAFF	TRBV6-5	TRBJ1-1	many	.
TGTGCCAGCAGCTTGGAGACAGTACCAAGTCAGCCCCAGCATTTT	CASSLETVPSQPQHF	TRBV5-8	TRBJ1-5	few	.
TGTGCCAGCAGAGGGACAGGGGGCTACGAGCAGTTCTTC	CASRGTGGYEQFF	TRBV27	TRBJ2-1	.	TRBD1
TGCGCCAGCAGCTTTAGCCGGGAGGCTATCGCCGGGGAGCTGTTTTTT	CASSFSREAIAGELFF	TRBV5-1	TRBJ2-2	.	TRBD2
TGCAGTGCACCAAGACTAGCGGGAGGGCTCTACGAGCAGTACTTC	CSAPRLAGGLYEQYF	TRBV20-1	TRBJ2-7	.	TRBD2
TGTGCCTGTAAGGGCGGGACAGGGAATTATGAGTACTTC	CACKGGTGNYEYF	TRBV2	TRBJ2-5	few	TRBD1
TGTGCCAGCAGCTCAAACCAGCAGGCCTACGAGCAGTACTTC	CASSSNQQAYEQYF	TRBV7-9	TRBJ2-7	many	.
TGCGCCAGCAGCCCGGACAGGACGCAGTATTTT	CASSPDRTQYF	TRBV5-1	TRBJ2-3	many	TRBD1
TGTGCCTGGACTTCACGGGGGGCGACGATAGGGTACTTC	CAWTSRGATIGYF	TRBV30	TRBJ2-5	many	.
TGTGCCAGCAGTCCGGGACTTCCCTACGAGCAGTACTTC	CASSPGLPYEQYF	TRBV28	TRBJ2-7	many	.
TGCAGTGCTAGAGGGTTTAGCAATCAGCCCCAGCATTTT	CSARGFSNQPQHF	TRBV20-1	TRBJ1-5	.	.
TGTGCCATCAGTGAAGGCGGATACACTGAAGCTTTCTTT	CAISEGGYTEAFF	TRBV10-3	TRBJ1-1	many	.
TGTGCCAGCAGCATGGGTCGGGTAACCTTTAACTATGGCTACACCTTC	CASSMGRVTFNYGYTF	TRBV28	TRBJ1-2	many	.
TGTGCCATCCACAGTCAGAACTATGGCTACACCTTC	CAIHSQNYGYTF	TRBV5-4	TRBJ1-2	few	.
TGTGCCAGCAGTTACTTTACAGGGAGCGAGCAGTACTTC	CASSYFTGSEQYF	TRBV6-5	TRBJ2-7	many	.
TGCAGTGCTATAGGTGGGGCCAACGTCCTGACTTTC	CSAIGGANVLTF	TRBV20-1	TRBJ2-6	.	.
TGTGCCAGCAGCTTAGGAAATAGTGACTGGGCTAGCGGGGAGACCCAGTACTTC	CASSLGNSDWASGETQYF	TRBV7-3	TRBJ2-5	few	TRBD2
TGTGCCAGCACTTTTATGGGGCGGATAGAACCCGGGGAGCTGTTTTTT	CASTFMGRIEPGELFF	TRBV6-5	TRBJ2-2	.	.
TGTGCCAGCAGCCCCTCGTCTCGGACGGCGCCTGGGCGGTCATACGAGCAGTACTTC	CASSPSSRTAPGRSYEQYF	TRBV9	TRBJ2-7	few	.
TGTGCCAGCTCACCCCCCGGGAACCCAGACACCATATATTTT	CASSPPGNPDTIYF	TRBV18	TRBJ1-3	.	.
TGTGCCAGCAAAACTAGCGGGGGTTTGGAAGAGCAGTTCTTC	CASKTSGGLEEQFF	TRBV2	TRBJ2-1	many	TRBD2
TGTGCCAGTAGTATCAATATCAACACTGAAGCTTTCTTT	CASSININTEAFF	TRBV19	TRBJ1-1	.	.
TGTGCCAGCATTCAGGACAGCTACGAGCAGTACTTC	CASIQDSYEQYF	TRBV6-1	TRBJ2-7	few	.
TGTGCCAGCTCCCCGGGGGGTGGAAACACCGGGGAGCTGTTTTTT	CASSPGGGNTGELFF	TRBV7-2	TRBJ2-2	few	TRBD2
TGCGCCAGCAGGCGCGGGACATCCGGTAGCACAGATACGCAGTATTTT	CASRRGTSGSTDTQYF	TRBV5-1	TRBJ2-3	.	.
TGTGCCAGCAGTTACCACCAGGGGCTGAACACTGAAGCTTTCTTT	CASSYHQGLNTEAFF	TRBV6-7	TRBJ1-1	.	.
TGCGCCAGCAGCTTGGCCGCGAATGCCTACGAGCAGTACTTC	CASSLAANAYEQYF	TRBV5-1	TRBJ2-7	.	.